The 4 T cell receptor beta chains below come from one sample, sequenced in a study of Graves' ophthalmopathy and Graves' hyperthyroidism. RNA transcripts provided the template for amplifying TCR beta CDR3 regions. First-round RT-PCR employed HTBI primers, with a second-round multiplex PCR after it. TCRdb fed the multiplex PCR reads into MiXCR, producing one record per CDR3 protein. Among 450,000 to 600,000 distinct CDR3 sequences listed, 35% to 45% were seen once. The sample taken for sequencing was peripheral blood or thyroid tissue (not recorded which). The receptors here all came from an adult man with Graves' hyperthyroidism.

This chain links TRBV2 with TRBJ2-2, with 8 bases identical to TRBD2. The length of the CDR3 is 14 residues. Germline V gene sequence: CDR1 SNHLY, CDR2 FYNNEI. The junction had 6 bases not matched to a gene; V was cut back by 8 bases and J by 4 bases. Here the CDR3 reads CASEERESTGELFF. CDR3 coding DNA: TGTGCCAGCGAGGAGCGGGAGAGCACCGGGGAGCTGTTTTTT.

The chain recombines TRBV29-1 with TRBJ2-7; a weak D match, TRBD1 (7 bases). V was cut by 8 bases and J by 4 bases, with 15 bases left in between. The CDR3 covers 12 residues. The germline gives CDR1 SQVTM, CDR2 ANQGSEA. The CDR3 reads CSWGAGGYEQYF. CDR3 nucleotides: TGCAGCTGGGGGGCAGGGGGGTACGAGCAGTACTTC.

The CDR3 is CAISDSRQAGGQGEQFF. In nucleotides, the CDR3 is TGTGCCATCAGTGATTCTCGTCAGGCGGGAGGTCAGGGTGAGCAGTTCTTC. The rearrangement uses TRBV10-3 and TRBJ2-1; 8 nucleotides align to TRBD2. This CDR3 is built from 17 residues. The trim removed 3 bases at V and 9 bases at J, leaving 16 bases unmatched. Germline V lookup: CDR1 ENHRY, CDR2 SYGVKD.

In its sample, this clonotype was seen many times. The J gene is TRBJ1-4, the V gene TRBV6-1; D uncertain. Germline V lookup: CDR1 MNHNS, CDR2 SASEGT. CDR3 length equals 12 residues. Trimming shortened V by 6 bases and J by 11 bases, and 13 bases separated the two germline ends. The CDR3 nucleotides are TGTGCCAGCAGCGAGAGGGTGGGGAAACTGTTTTTT. It is translated as CASSERVGKLFF.